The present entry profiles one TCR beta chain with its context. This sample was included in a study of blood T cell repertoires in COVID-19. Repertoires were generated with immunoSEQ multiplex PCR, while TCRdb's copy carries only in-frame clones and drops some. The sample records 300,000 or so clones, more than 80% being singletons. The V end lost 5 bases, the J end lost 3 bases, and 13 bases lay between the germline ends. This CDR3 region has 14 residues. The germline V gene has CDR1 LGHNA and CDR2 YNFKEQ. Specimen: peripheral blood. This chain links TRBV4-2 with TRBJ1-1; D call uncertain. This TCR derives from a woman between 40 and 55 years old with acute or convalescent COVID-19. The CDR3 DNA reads TGTGCCAGCAGCACGGGGAGGGTGGACACTGAAGCTTTCTTT. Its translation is CASSTGRVDTEAFF.